These 28 T cell receptor beta chains were sequenced from one sample in a study of CXCR3-negative and CXCR3-positive naive CD8 T cells. cDNA libraries for TRB were generated by 5' RACE incorporating UMI labels. Reprocessing the 5' RACE reads, TCRdb reports a single entry for every CDR3 protein and omits DNA. The sample holds over 100,000 distinct CDR3 sequences. Source material: naive CXCR3- CD8+ T cells from blood. As for subset: CD45RO-CCR7+CD27+CD95- naive CD8+ T cells lacking CXCR3 (TNR3-). The receptors stem from a human donor in good health. Some clones in this sample may be carry-over from other donors' samples.

This rearrangement joins TRBV13 to TRBJ2-7; there is no DNA to check the TCRdb D call of TRBD2. Germline lookup yields CDR1 PRHDT and CDR2 FYEKMQ (reference sequence). This CDR3 is built from 15 residues. The CDR3 loop reads CASSPLGLGSYEQYF.

The rearrangement uses TRBV28 and TRBJ2-4; TCRdb returns TRBD1, unconfirmable since there is no DNA. Germline CDR1 reads MDHEN; CDR2 reads SYDVKM. This CDR3 has 13 residues. CDR3 amino acids: CASSRGLENIQYF.

V is TRBV20-1 and J is TRBJ2-3. Germline V CDR1 and CDR2: DFQATT, SNEGSKA (reference sequence). There are 12 residues in the CDR3. This CDR3 reads CSASGSGDTQYF.

The chain couples TRBV2 to TRBJ2-5; TCRdb picks TRBD1, but there is no DNA to check that call. CDR3 size: 17 residues. Germline V gene lookup returns CDR1 SNHLY and CDR2 FYNNEI. CDR3 in amino acids: CASLWGGHNRYQETQYF.

The chain carries TRBV7-9 and TRBJ1-2; TCRdb reports TRBD1, a call that lacks DNA to check it against. The germline V gene encodes CDR1 SEHNR and CDR2 FQNEAQ (reference sequence). The CDR3 has 15 residues. CDR3 in amino acids: CASTLGEPAPYGYTF.

The J gene is TRBJ2-2, the V gene TRBV19. Germline lookup yields CDR1 LNHDA and CDR2 SQIVND (reference sequence). The CDR3 has 12 amino acids. CDR3 amino acids: CASTLPPGELFF.

V usage is TRBV4-1 and J usage is TRBJ2-7; TCRdb indicates TRBD2, and absent DNA this call remains unverified. Germline assignment: CDR1 MGHRA and CDR2 YSYEKL. The CDR3 consists of 14 residues. CDR3 sequence reads: CASSHGDGWGEQYF.

The chain carries TRBV28 and TRBJ2-3; the TCRdb call, TRBD2, lacks DNA for checking. Germline V gene sequence: CDR1 MDHEN, CDR2 SYDVKM. The CDR3 runs 13 residues. CDR3 amino acids: CACSLANTDTQYF.

The chain joins TRBV10-3 to TRBJ1-1; TCRdb calls TRBD1, which cannot be checked without DNA. Per the germline V gene, CDR1 is ENHRY and CDR2 is SYGVKD. The CDR3 sequence is 13 residues long. CDR3 sequence reads: CAISDGGSTEAFF.

The rearrangement joins TRBV29-1 to TRBJ2-1; as DNA is missing, the TRBD2 call by TCRdb cannot be tested. The CDR3 covers 16 residues. Germline V lookup: CDR1 SQVTM, CDR2 ANQGSEA. CDR3 in amino acids: CSVEEVAGGPLGEQFF.

J is TRBJ1-1 and V is TRBV12-3 or TRBV12-4; the D gene TCRdb calls, TRBD1, cannot be checked with no DNA. The CDR3 totals 14 residues. CDR3 sequence reads: CASSVSRGWTEAFF.

The chain combines TRBV28 with TRBJ2-7; TCRdb indicates TRBD2, and absent DNA this call remains unverified. This CDR3 is 15 amino acids long. CDR1 and CDR2 from the germline V gene are MDHEN and SYDVKM. CDR3 in amino acids: CASSFSQGLSYEQYF.

The chain joins TRBV5-1 to TRBJ2-7; TCRdb's D call of TRBD2 is untestable without DNA. Germline CDR1 is SGHRS and CDR2 is YFSETQ. This CDR3 region has 15 residues. The CDR3: CASSPGGTTSYEQYF. Full variable domain (outside the CDR3, taken from reference TRBV5-1 and TRBJ2-7): KAGVTQTPRYLIKTRGQQVTLSCSPISGHRSVSWYQQTPGQGLQFLFEYFSETQRNKGNFPGRFSGRQFSNSRSEMNVSTLELGDSALYLCASSPGGTTSYEQYFGPGTRLTVT.

This chain connects TRBV7-9 to TRBJ2-7; TCRdb's D gene call, TRBD2, goes unchecked for lack of DNA. The germline gives CDR1 SEHNR, CDR2 FQNEAQ (reference sequence). This CDR3 spans 15 amino acids. The CDR3 loop is CASSVGLAVPYEQYF.

V usage is TRBV12-3 or TRBV12-4 and J usage is TRBJ2-1; TCRdb lists TRBD2, though no DNA is available to test this call. The length of the CDR3 is 14 residues. The CDR3 reads CASSTSGSINEQFF.

The rearrangement links TRBV5-1 to TRBJ2-1. Germline lookup yields CDR1 SGHRS and CDR2 YFSETQ. This CDR3 contains 14 residues. CDR3 residues: CASSLDYAGNEQFF. The full variable domain, completed using reference TRBV5-1 and TRBJ2-1, is KAGVTQTPRYLIKTRGQQVTLSCSPISGHRSVSWYQQTPGQGLQFLFEYFSETQRNKGNFPGRFSGRQFSNSRSEMNVSTLELGDSALYLCASSLDYAGNEQFFGPGTRLTVL.

V gene TRBV7-8 combines with J gene TRBJ1-1; absent DNA, TCRdb's TRBD1 call cannot be checked. There are 13 residues in the CDR3. Germline V lookup: CDR1 SGHVS, CDR2 FQNEAQ. This chain's CDR3 is CASSFGGASEAFF.

The chain is built from TRBV29-1 and TRBJ2-3; TCRdb indicates TRBD2, and absent DNA this call remains unverified. The CDR3 contains 16 residues. Germline V gives CDR1 SQVTM, CDR2 ANQGSEA. CDR3 loop: CSVEQAEAGDTDTQYF.

The genes are TRBV28 and TRBJ2-4. The germline V gene has CDR1 MDHEN and CDR2 SYDVKM. The CDR3 loop spans 15 amino acids. This CDR3 is CASSFGGVAKNIQYF.

This CDR3 reads CASSTLDRGETQYF. The V and J genes are TRBV12-3 or TRBV12-4 and TRBJ2-5; the D call of TRBD1 rests on TCRdb alone, since no DNA is present to check it. The CDR3 sequence is 14 residues long.

The rearrangement uses TRBV29-1 and TRBJ2-2; the TRBD2 assignment by TCRdb is unverifiable without DNA. Germline values: CDR1 SQVTM, CDR2 ANQGSEA. CDR3 size: 13 residues. The CDR3 sequence: CSALAGDTGELFF.

The genes are TRBV28 and TRBJ2-2; TCRdb lists TRBD1, though no DNA is available to test this call. This CDR3 spans 14 amino acids. The germline CDR1 and CDR2 sequences are MDHEN and SYDVKM. CDR3: CASSSGGGTGELFF.

The chain carries TRBV20-1 and TRBJ2-7. The CDR3 loop spans 12 amino acids. Looked up from germline, CDR1 is DFQATT and CDR2 is SNEGSKA (reference sequence). The CDR3 loop reads CSARAASYEQYF.

The chain is built from TRBV27 and TRBJ2-7; TCRdb calls TRBD1, which cannot be checked without DNA. CDR1 is MNHEY, CDR2 SMNVEV, per germline (reference sequence). The CDR3 spans 15 residues. The CDR3 loop reads CASSLSGQGDYEQYF.

The chain uses TRBV5-1 and TRBJ2-1; the TCRdb D gene call, TRBD1, has no DNA to confirm it. This CDR3 has 12 residues. Germline CDR1 reads SGHRS; CDR2 reads YFSETQ. CDR3 sequence: CASSLAGRDGFF.

The chain is built from TRBV27 and TRBJ2-4; TCRdb proposes TRBD1, but this gene call is untestable without DNA. Germline V lookup: CDR1 MNHEY, CDR2 SMNVEV (reference sequence). The CDR3 runs to 15 residues. This chain's CDR3 is CASSSSDRGDNIQYF.

The rearrangement links TRBV29-1 to TRBJ2-1; TCRdb's D call of TRBD2 is untestable without DNA. The CDR3 is made up of 15 amino acids. Germline V lookup: CDR1 SQVTM, CDR2 ANQGSEA. The CDR3 region is CSVPELAAEDNEQFF.

V usage is TRBV5-1 and J usage is TRBJ2-5; the D call of TRBD1 rests on TCRdb alone, since no DNA is present to check it. This CDR3 has 18 amino acids. CDR1 is SGHRS, CDR2 YFSETQ, per germline. CDR3 region: CASSLYGIGDNPAETQYF.